Reported below is one T cell receptor (beta chain). The sequencing template was cDNA reverse transcribed from extracted RNA. The method was immunoSEQ multiplex PCR; TCRdb's version includes in-frame clones alone and lacks a portion of them. The data show over 95,000 clones, around three fifths seen once. Documented treatment: oral pan-JAK inhibitor, 5-10 mg twice daily. Alopecia areata patients provided lesional scalp punch biopsies and peripheral blood, both collected for the study. The data are from a study of CD8+ T cells in alopecia areata. The sample consisted of CD4+ T cells sorted from blood, taken at week 24, from a patient treated with tofacitinib. The TCR sequence derives from a human donor with alopecia areata.

In nucleotides, the CDR3 is TGTGCCAGCAGACCGAACAGGGATAGGAAGACCCAGTACTTC. Translating it yields CASRPNRDRKTQYF. The chain recombines TRBV6-5 with TRBJ2-5, with D perhaps TRBD1 (6 bases). The germline V gene encodes CDR1 MNHEY and CDR2 SVGAGI. The CDR3 is made up of 14 amino acids. With 6 bases removed from V and 6 bases from J, the gap between germline ends came to 17 bases.